A selection of T cell receptor beta chains follows, all from one sample in a study of cytomegalovirus exposure and HLA in healthy donors. Sequencing was performed with immunoSEQ multiplex PCR; in TCRdb, only in-frame clones are kept and a portion is missing. The table shows some 150,000 clones, with about 80% occurring only once. Sequences were obtained from PBMCs. These receptors came from a man aged 18 to 29 in good health and CMV-seropositive. CDR3s include the opening cysteine and the closing phenylalanine or tryptophan. The D gene is left open where the match is weak. Size tells how often a clone was seen (once, few, many) or the class of an expanded clone, and some rows leave it out.

d_gene	v_gene	abundance	j_gene	CDR3aa	CDR3nt
TRBD1	TRBV15	NA	TRBJ1-6	CATSRAGQASSPLHF	TGTGCCACCAGCAGAGCTGGACAGGCCAGTTCACCCCTCCACTTT
NA	TRBV27	once	TRBJ1-5	CASNPQGYSNQPQHF	TGTGCCAGCAACCCACAGGGTTATAGCAATCAGCCCCAGCATTTT
TRBD2	TRBV19	NA	TRBJ2-1	CASSIPRGSGGAYNEQFF	TGTGCCAGTAGTATCCCGAGGGGTAGCGGGGGGGCCTACAATGAGCAGTTCTTC
NA	TRBV19	NA	TRBJ1-1	CASTGGEFTEAFF	TGTGCCAGTACCGGGGGGGAGTTTACCGAAGCTTTCTTT
TRBD2	TRBV6-1	NA	TRBJ2-7	CASCRGLAGYEQYF	TGTGCCAGCTGCCGGGGACTAGCGGGCTACGAGCAGTACTTC
TRBD2	TRBV7-8	NA	TRBJ2-3	CASSRRPIRLAGDTQYF	TGTGCCAGCAGCAGACGCCCGATAAGACTAGCTGGAGATACGCAGTATTTT
NA	TRBV15	NA	TRBJ2-3	CATRMLALGTDTQYF	TGTGCCACCAGGATGCTAGCGTTGGGTACAGATACGCAGTATTTT
TRBD1	TRBV11-3	NA	TRBJ2-7	CASSSRQGDYEQYF	TGTGCCAGCAGCTCTAGACAGGGGGACTACGAGCAGTACTTC
TRBD2	TRBV11-3	NA	TRBJ2-4	CASSQGGVQYF	TGTGCCAGCTCTCAGGGAGGGGTTCAGTACTTC
TRBD2	TRBV7-3	NA	TRBJ2-3	CASSSHSGGVTDTQYF	TGTGCCAGCAGCTCCCACAGCGGGGGGGTAACTGATACGCAGTATTTT
NA	TRBV2	NA	TRBJ2-2	CASSRGDRRTGELFF	TGTGCCAGCAGCCGGGGGGACAGGCGGACCGGGGAGCTGTTTTTT
TRBD2	TRBV5-6	NA	TRBJ2-1	CASSLVVGTKSGSSEQFF	TGTGCCAGCAGCTTGGTTGTCGGGACTAAGAGCGGGAGCAGTGAGCAGTTCTTC
NA	TRBV30	NA	TRBJ1-3	CAWSGDRASGNTIYF	TGTGCCTGGAGTGGAGACAGAGCCTCTGGAAACACCATATATTTT
TRBD1	TRBV4-1	NA	TRBJ2-2	CASSQERGTGRTGELFF	TGCGCCAGCAGCCAAGAGAGGGGGACAGGGCGGACCGGGGAGCTGTTTTTT
NA	TRBV7-9	NA	TRBJ2-1	CASSRLNEQFF	TGTGCCAGCAGCCGACTTAATGAGCAGTTCTTC
NA	TRBV5-1	NA	TRBJ2-1	CASSLAAGSSYNEQFF	TGCGCCAGCAGCTTGGCGGCGGGTAGCTCCTACAATGAGCAGTTCTTC
TRBD2	TRBV7-9	NA	TRBJ2-1	CASSSNLAGYNEQFF	TGTGCCAGCAGCTCAAATTTAGCGGGGTACAATGAGCAGTTCTTC
NA	TRBV6-4	NA	TRBJ1-1	CASSRTVNTEAFF	TGTGCCAGCAGTCGGACAGTGAACACTGAAGCTTTCTTT
NA	TRBV19	NA	TRBJ2-4	CASSISLAKNIQYF	TGTGCCAGTAGTATATCACTAGCCAAAAACATTCAGTACTTC
TRBD2	TRBV7-8	NA	TRBJ2-6	CASSLVLAGVSGANVLTF	TGTGCCAGCAGCTTAGTACTAGCGGGAGTCTCTGGGGCCAACGTCCTGACTTTC
TRBD2	TRBV27	NA	TRBJ2-7	CASSPSDGLDMQYF	TGTGCCAGCAGTCCCTCCGATGGACTAGATATGCAGTACTTC
NA	TRBV5-6	NA	TRBJ2-1	CASSLPGATTNEQFF	TGTGCCAGCAGCTTACCGGGAGCTACCACCAATGAGCAGTTCTTC